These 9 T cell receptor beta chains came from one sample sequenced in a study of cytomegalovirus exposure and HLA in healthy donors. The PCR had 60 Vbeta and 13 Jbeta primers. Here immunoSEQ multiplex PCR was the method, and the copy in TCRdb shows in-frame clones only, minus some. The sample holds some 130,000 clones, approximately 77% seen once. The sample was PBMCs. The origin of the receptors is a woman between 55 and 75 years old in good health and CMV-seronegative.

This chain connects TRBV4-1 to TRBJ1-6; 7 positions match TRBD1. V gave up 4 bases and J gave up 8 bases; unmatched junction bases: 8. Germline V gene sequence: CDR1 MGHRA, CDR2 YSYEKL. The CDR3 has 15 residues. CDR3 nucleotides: TGCGCCAGCAGCCTCCCACAGGGGATGGATTCACCCCTCCACTTT. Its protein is CASSLPQGMDSPLHF.

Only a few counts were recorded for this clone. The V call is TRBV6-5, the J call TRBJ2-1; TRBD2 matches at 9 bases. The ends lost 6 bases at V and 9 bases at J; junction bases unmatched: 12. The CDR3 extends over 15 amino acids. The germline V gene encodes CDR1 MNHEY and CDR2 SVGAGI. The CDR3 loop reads CASRRAGSGSTEQFF. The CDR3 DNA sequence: TGTGCCAGCAGGCGGGCGGGTAGCGGGAGCACTGAGCAGTTCTTC.

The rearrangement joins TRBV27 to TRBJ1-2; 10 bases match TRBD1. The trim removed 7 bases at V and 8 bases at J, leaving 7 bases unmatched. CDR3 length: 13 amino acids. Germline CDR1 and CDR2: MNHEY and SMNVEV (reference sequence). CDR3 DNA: TGTGCCAGCAAGGGGACAGGGGTTCGCGGCTACACCTTC. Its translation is CASKGTGVRGYTF.

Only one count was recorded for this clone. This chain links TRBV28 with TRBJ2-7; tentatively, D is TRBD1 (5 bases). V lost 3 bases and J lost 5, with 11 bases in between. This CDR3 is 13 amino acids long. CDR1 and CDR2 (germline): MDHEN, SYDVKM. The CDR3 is CASSLGQNHEQYF. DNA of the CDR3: TGTGCCAGCAGTTTGGGGCAGAACCACGAGCAGTACTTC.

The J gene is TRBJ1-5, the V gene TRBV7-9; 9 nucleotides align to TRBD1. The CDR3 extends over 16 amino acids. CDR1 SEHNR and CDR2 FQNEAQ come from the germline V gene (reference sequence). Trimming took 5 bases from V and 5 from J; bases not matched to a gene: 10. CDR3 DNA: TGTGCCAGCAGCCTTGGGACAGGGAAAACCCATCAGCCCCAGCATTTT. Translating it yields CASSLGTGKTHQPQHF.

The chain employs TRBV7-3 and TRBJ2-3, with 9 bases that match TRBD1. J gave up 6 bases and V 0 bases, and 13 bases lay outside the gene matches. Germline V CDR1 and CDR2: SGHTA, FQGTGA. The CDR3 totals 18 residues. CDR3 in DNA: TGTGCCAGCAGCTTAACGCCCGGGACAGGGACCCGTCGGGATACGCAGTATTTT. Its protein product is CASSLTPGTGTRRDTQYF.

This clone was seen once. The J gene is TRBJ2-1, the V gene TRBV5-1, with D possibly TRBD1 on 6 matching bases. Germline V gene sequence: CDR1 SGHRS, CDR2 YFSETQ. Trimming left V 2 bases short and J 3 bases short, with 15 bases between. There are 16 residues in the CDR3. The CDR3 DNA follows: TGCGCCAGCAGCTTACATGGACAGACAAACTACAATGAGCAGTTCTTC. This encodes CASSLHGQTNYNEQFF.

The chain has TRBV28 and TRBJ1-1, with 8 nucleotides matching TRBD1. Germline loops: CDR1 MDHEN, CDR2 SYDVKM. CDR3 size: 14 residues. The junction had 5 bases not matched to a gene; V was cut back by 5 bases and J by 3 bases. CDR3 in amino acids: CASSPGGRDTEAFF. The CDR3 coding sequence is TGTGCCAGCAGTCCAGGGGGCCGCGACACTGAAGCTTTCTTT.

The DNA for the CDR3 is TGCGCCAGCAGGGTGCCCTTCCAAGTCCTAGAGGGCTACACCTTC. The encoded protein is CASRVPFQVLEGYTF. The chain couples TRBV5-1 to TRBJ1-2; the D is unclear. Between the trimmed V and J ends, which lost 5 bases and 8 bases, there was a span of 22 bases. From germline, CDR1 is SGHRS and CDR2 YFSETQ. The CDR3 sequence is 15 residues long.